Sequencing of this TCR beta chain was carried out in a study of cytomegalovirus exposure and HLA in healthy donors. Notes on the study in general: Owing to their indistinguishability, certain V segments, notably TRBV6-2 and TRBV6-3, were excluded. Associated with cytomegalovirus, according to the listing, were fewer than 200 TCR beta chains.

On this clone: Antigen specificity is unknown.

13 Jbeta primers and 60 Vbeta primers were used for the PCR. Using immunoSEQ multiplex PCR, the repertoire was profiled, and TCRdb retains in-frame clones only, with some absent. The table records about 140,000 clones, 73% of them present only once. V lost 8 bases, J lost 0 bases, and 7 bases stayed unmatched. Germline V gene sequence: CDR1 ENHRY, CDR2 SYGVKD. The CDR3 is 16 amino acids. The chain carries TRBV10-3 and TRBJ2-4; 10 bases fit TRBD2. This TCR was recovered from a woman aged 40 to 55 in good health and CMV-seronegative. Sequencing input: PBMCs. As DNA, the CDR3 is TGTGCCATCGGCTCTAGCGGGGGATTAGCCAAAAACATTCAGTACTTC. Protein: CAIGSSGGLAKNIQYF.